The following is a T cell receptor beta chain sequence with its context. The data originate from a study of blood T cell repertoires in COVID-19. About the study: PBMCs, B-cell-depleted T cells, or T cells were the source of the cDNA or gDNA that made up the material.

V shed 4 bases and J shed 1 base, with 16 bases lying between them. The germline V gene encodes CDR1 SGDLS and CDR2 YYNGEE. The CDR3 spans 16 residues. Profiled with immunoSEQ multiplex PCR; TCRdb holds only in-frame clones, not every one. The table shows about 670,000 clones, with over 80% occurring only once. This clonotype was sampled from a woman younger than 30 with acute or convalescent COVID-19. The chain combines TRBV9 with TRBJ2-3; D possibly corresponds to TRBD2 (6 bases). Input material: peripheral blood. In DNA form, the CDR3 reads TGTGCCAGCAGCCTAGAAGGAGGGATGGGCACAGATACGCAGTATTTT. Amino acids: CASSLEGGMGTDTQYF.